The source of this T cell receptor (beta chain) is a study of PD-1 blockade in classical Hodgkin lymphoma. Overall study results and limits: The baseline diversity of complete responders showed similarity to that of newly diagnosed patients.

CDR1 and CDR2 from the germline V gene are SGHVS and FNYEAQ. V lost 5 bases, J lost 2 bases, and 9 bases stayed unmatched. The CDR3 sequence is 18 residues long. Here immunoSEQ multiplex PCR was the method, and the copy in TCRdb shows in-frame clones only, minus some. The table records more than 50,000 clones, 75% to 90% of them present only once. Every patient had relapsed following autologous stem cell transplantation, and cohorts differed in brentuximab vedotin exposure. Worth noting for this clone: The antigen remains unidentified.

The input for sequencing was peripheral blood mononuclear cells (PBMCs), taken at baseline. This TCR derives from a human donor with classical Hodgkin lymphoma. This chain links TRBV7-6 with TRBJ2-5; 15 nucleotides match TRBD2. The CDR3 loop reads CASSPGLGLAGGQETQYF. The CDR3, as DNA: TGTGCCAGCAGCCCGGGTTTGGGACTAGCGGGGGGTCAAGAGACCCAGTACTTC.